This T cell receptor (beta chain) was retrieved from a study of metastatic and nonmetastatic thyroid tumors. Overall study context: It was across blood and tumor or nodule tissue from malignant and benign thyroid patients that repertoires were compared. Whole-study results and caveats: Significantly higher TCR beta diversity was reportedly seen in malignant thyroid tumors than benign nodules, in blood and tumor.

All patients reached thyroid surgery having received no treatment beforehand. This clone was counted ten times or more. Its specificity is not known. In the authors' workflow: What underpinned the distant-metastasis classifier for papillary thyroid cancer was the set of CDR3 differences across clinicopathological groups. With MiXCR, TCRdb reprocessed the PCR reads. TCRdb, not the authors, supplied the V and J calls. The sample contains 20,000 or so clones, 15% to 17% of which appear only once. The specimen sequenced was blood. The TCR sequence derives from a female donor with papillary thyroid cancer or a benign thyroid nodule (not recorded which). Some clones in this sample may be carry-over from other donors' samples.

CDR3 protein: CSARLGAQSGELFF. CDR3 coding DNA: TGCAGTGCTAGATTGGGTGCTCAATCTGGGGAGCTGTTTTTT. The J gene is TRBJ2-2, the V gene TRBV20-1, with D unresolved. V was pared by 2 bases and J by 8 bases, with 15 bases between. Germline V lookup: CDR1 DFQATT, CDR2 SNEGSKA (reference sequence). The CDR3 covers 14 residues.